The rows below give T cell receptor beta chains drawn from one sample of a study of blood T cell repertoires in COVID-19. Using immunoSEQ multiplex PCR, the repertoire was profiled, and TCRdb retains in-frame clones only, with some absent. The sample has 300,000 to 350,000 clones, 80% to 90% seen once; the top ten hold around 2.1%. The sample consisted of PBMCs or T cells enriched from blood (not recorded which). The receptors here all came from a young man who had recovered from COVID-19. Each CDR3 is given with its conserved first and last residue. Each record gives: V gene, J gene, clone size, CDR3 protein. Rows may omit the clone size; those that give it use once, few, many or a size class.

v_call: TRBV4-3; j_call: TRBJ2-5; clone_size: .; cdr3_aa: CASSQHNILAGGPEETQYF
v_call: TRBV30; j_call: TRBJ1-5; clone_size: once; cdr3_aa: CAWTETGGGQPQHF
v_call: TRBV29-1; j_call: TRBJ1-1; clone_size: few; cdr3_aa: CSVEQGNTEAFF
v_call: TRBV5-1; j_call: TRBJ1-2; clone_size: .; cdr3_aa: CASSLGEGGYGYTF
v_call: TRBV13; j_call: TRBJ1-1; clone_size: once; cdr3_aa: CASSLGRVGAFF
v_call: TRBV7-2; j_call: TRBJ2-7; clone_size: .; cdr3_aa: CASSLSDRATYEQYF
v_call: TRBV7-9; j_call: TRBJ1-4; clone_size: .; cdr3_aa: CASSLPTGTGGEKLFF
v_call: TRBV20-1; j_call: TRBJ1-1; clone_size: .; cdr3_aa: CSASTRRAEAFF
v_call: TRBV2; j_call: TRBJ1-1; clone_size: .; cdr3_aa: CATYRGSRTTGPFF
v_call: TRBV28; j_call: TRBJ1-2; clone_size: .; cdr3_aa: CASSWSQNYGYTF
v_call: TRBV2; j_call: TRBJ2-2; clone_size: .; cdr3_aa: CASSELSQGNTGELFF
v_call: TRBV27; j_call: TRBJ2-7; clone_size: .; cdr3_aa: CASSLGHLPYEQYF
v_call: TRBV4-1; j_call: TRBJ1-6; clone_size: .; cdr3_aa: CASSQDLGGYSPLHF
v_call: TRBV19; j_call: TRBJ1-2; clone_size: once; cdr3_aa: CATQRGGMDYGYTF
v_call: TRBV19; j_call: TRBJ1-3; clone_size: .; cdr3_aa: CASSITGASGNTIYF
v_call: TRBV5-1; j_call: TRBJ1-2; clone_size: few; cdr3_aa: CASRPTGGYGYTF
v_call: TRBV6-2/TRBV6-3; j_call: TRBJ1-1; clone_size: few; cdr3_aa: CASSLTSEGQGGEAFF
v_call: TRBV11-2; j_call: TRBJ2-3; clone_size: .; cdr3_aa: CASSRRGLSTDTQYF
v_call: TRBV29-1; j_call: TRBJ2-1; clone_size: .; cdr3_aa: CSVVGRDSYNEQFF
v_call: TRBV6-5; j_call: TRBJ1-1; clone_size: .; cdr3_aa: CASRGGTQGEAFF
v_call: TRBV3-1/TRBV3-2; j_call: TRBJ2-5; clone_size: .; cdr3_aa: CASSQGQTQYF
v_call: TRBV7-3; j_call: TRBJ1-1; clone_size: .; cdr3_aa: CASSGGTGNTEAFF
v_call: TRBV3-1/TRBV3-2; j_call: TRBJ1-1; clone_size: few; cdr3_aa: CASSLQGALNTEAFF
v_call: TRBV7-9; j_call: TRBJ1-6; clone_size: .; cdr3_aa: CASSLEQGSGSPLHF
v_call: TRBV10-3; j_call: TRBJ1-1; clone_size: .; cdr3_aa: CAISESPETEAFF
v_call: TRBV7-3; j_call: TRBJ2-3; clone_size: .; cdr3_aa: CASTQGGGEVDTQYF
v_call: TRBV6-1; j_call: TRBJ1-5; clone_size: .; cdr3_aa: CASSELYSNQPQHF
v_call: TRBV6-5; j_call: TRBJ2-7; clone_size: .; cdr3_aa: CASYSSGGKSYEQYF
v_call: TRBV10-3; j_call: TRBJ1-1; clone_size: .; cdr3_aa: CAISGKRDTEAFF
v_call: TRBV5-1; j_call: TRBJ1-2; clone_size: .; cdr3_aa: CASRTGTGDYGYTF
v_call: TRBV7-9; j_call: TRBJ1-2; clone_size: .; cdr3_aa: CASSLGRGTDNYGYTF
v_call: TRBV5-5; j_call: TRBJ2-7; clone_size: .; cdr3_aa: CASSLTPTYEQYF
v_call: TRBV6-5; j_call: TRBJ1-4; clone_size: .; cdr3_aa: CASSYAPGQRLFF
v_call: TRBV4-2; j_call: TRBJ1-5; clone_size: .; cdr3_aa: CASSQDSGGNQPQHF
v_call: TRBV7-8; j_call: TRBJ2-3; clone_size: .; cdr3_aa: CASSFFRTSGGNTDTQYF
v_call: TRBV25-1; j_call: TRBJ2-7; clone_size: .; cdr3_aa: CASSLGPESAYEQYF
v_call: TRBV27; j_call: TRBJ1-1; clone_size: .; cdr3_aa: CASSLRGSRVFTEAFF
v_call: TRBV9; j_call: TRBJ1-2; clone_size: .; cdr3_aa: CASSPDRGSRGYTF
v_call: TRBV6-2/TRBV6-3; j_call: TRBJ2-3; clone_size: .; cdr3_aa: CASSYARITDTQYF
v_call: TRBV7-9; j_call: TRBJ1-6; clone_size: once; cdr3_aa: CASSSPGSYNSPLHF
v_call: TRBV10-3; j_call: TRBJ1-2; clone_size: few; cdr3_aa: CAISESSTGGNYGYTF
v_call: TRBV6-5; j_call: TRBJ1-1; clone_size: .; cdr3_aa: CASSQGTEAFF
v_call: TRBV19; j_call: TRBJ1-2; clone_size: few; cdr3_aa: CASTPGSYNYGYTF
v_call: TRBV7-9; j_call: TRBJ1-2; clone_size: .; cdr3_aa: CASSSETGQFGYTF
v_call: TRBV5-1; j_call: TRBJ1-6; clone_size: .; cdr3_aa: CASSARDIYNSPLHF
v_call: TRBV9; j_call: TRBJ2-1; clone_size: .; cdr3_aa: CASSVGVVEEQFF
v_call: TRBV2; j_call: TRBJ1-5; clone_size: .; cdr3_aa: CASSEWDTGQPQHF
v_call: TRBV27; j_call: TRBJ2-1; clone_size: .; cdr3_aa: CASSSRGAGGPVEQFF
v_call: TRBV5-4; j_call: TRBJ2-3; clone_size: .; cdr3_aa: CASSLFQGATDTQYF
v_call: TRBV23-1; j_call: TRBJ1-1; clone_size: .; cdr3_aa: CASSGLPDEAFF
v_call: TRBV4-3; j_call: TRBJ2-2; clone_size: .; cdr3_aa: CASSQSAGGNTGELFF
v_call: TRBV4-1; j_call: TRBJ2-5; clone_size: .; cdr3_aa: CASSQVTQGETQYF
v_call: TRBV4-1; j_call: TRBJ1-1; clone_size: .; cdr3_aa: CASSLGGGKAEAFF
v_call: TRBV30; j_call: TRBJ1-1; clone_size: .; cdr3_aa: CAWSVTAGEAFF
v_call: TRBV3-1/TRBV3-2; j_call: TRBJ2-1; clone_size: once; cdr3_aa: CASSQELAASNEQFF
v_call: TRBV5-1; j_call: TRBJ1-6; clone_size: .; cdr3_aa: CASSWEGGPLHF
v_call: TRBV4-1; j_call: TRBJ1-2; clone_size: .; cdr3_aa: CASSPRTGENDNYGYTF
v_call: TRBV7-3; j_call: TRBJ1-2; clone_size: .; cdr3_aa: CASSPHARTADSNYGYTF